This entry lists 22 T cell receptor beta chains sequenced from one sample in a study of T cell repertoires in cytomegalovirus infection (dated by TCRdb to about 2019). Instrument used: Illumina HiSeq 1500. TCRdb reprocessing: public reads trimmed at Q25 with fastp, clones called with MiXCR, in-frame beta chains kept. A single entry per CDR3 protein holds the most common genes and DNA from its merged rows. The sample table records approximately 750,000 distinct CDR3 sequences; about 40% of these occur just once. The top ten hold more than 2.5% of the sample. The sample taken for sequencing was PBMCs. Receptors were obtained from a human donor in good health (CMV status not recorded). Some clones in this sample may be carry-over from other donors' samples.

V and J are TRBV20-1 and TRBJ2-1; 10 bases are a match to TRBD1. V dropped 7 bases and J dropped 12; count of bases not matched to a gene: 12. The CDR3 loop spans 13 amino acids. CDR1 is DFQATT, CDR2 SNEGSKA, per germline (reference sequence). CDR3 region: CSGIRDRGFGQFF. CDR3 in DNA: TGCAGTGGGATCCGGGACAGGGGATTCGGGCAGTTCTTC.

The chain combines TRBV12-3 or TRBV12-4 with TRBJ2-5; TRBD1 or TRBD2 may be the D gene (5 bases each). V gave up 5 bases and J gave up 5 bases, with 21 bases separating them. This CDR3 spans 16 amino acids. The CDR3 coding sequence is TGTGCCAGCAGTCCCATTGGGACCCTTCTCTCGGAGACCCAGTACTTC. It encodes CASSPIGTLLSETQYF.

Of note for this clonotype: A clone one base away is much larger, so this may be a read error. The rearrangement joins TRBV7-2 to TRBJ2-2, with D possibly TRBD1 on 5 matching bases. Trimming took 5 bases from V and 0 from J, leaving 10 bases between them. This CDR3 region has 15 residues. CDR1 is SGHTA and CDR2 is FQGNSA in the germline V gene. The CDR3 region is CASSVLGPNTGELFF. In nucleotides, the CDR3 is TGTGCCAGCAGCGTATTGGGGCCGAACACCGGGGAGCTGTTTTTT.

The CDR3, as DNA: TGTGCCAGCAGTCCAGGACTAGCGGGGGGGTACGAGCAGTACTTC. It specifies CASSPGLAGGYEQYF. This rearrangement joins TRBV6-2 or TRBV6-3 to TRBJ2-7; 15 bases are shared with TRBD2. The J segment lost 4 bases and the V segment lost 5 bases, leaving 3 bases of the junction unmatched. The CDR3 has 15 residues. The germline V gene has CDR1 MNHEY and CDR2 SVGEGT.

This clonotype was recorded once. The junction departs from the called germline gene at one end, perhaps through a read error. V and J are TRBV4-1 and TRBJ1-2; 7 nucleotides align to TRBD1. There are 13 residues in the CDR3. Germline CDR1 reads MGHRA; CDR2 reads YSYEKL. The CDR3 loop reads CASSQALGQPKDF. The DNA of the CDR3 is TGCGCCAGCAGCCAGGCCCTGGGACAGCCCAAGGACTTC.

This clonotype was counted between two and nine times. V gene TRBV15 combines with J gene TRBJ1-4; TRBD1 agrees at 7 bases. CDR3 size: 15 residues. Germline loops: CDR1 LNHNV, CDR2 YYDKDF (reference sequence). V lost 3 bases and J lost 4; bases outside the gene matches: 5. The CDR3 protein is CATSSDRAGNEKLFF. The CDR3 coding sequence is TGTGCCACCAGCAGTGACAGGGCCGGTAATGAAAAACTGTTTTTT.

Ten or more counts support this clonotype. The chain is built from TRBV28 and TRBJ2-3, with 15 nucleotides matching TRBD2. The J segment lost 1 base and the V segment lost 3 bases, leaving 14 bases of the junction unmatched. The CDR3 runs 21 residues. Looked up from germline, CDR1 is MDHEN and CDR2 is SYDVKM. This CDR3 is CASSFGWGTSGRLVGTDTQYF. CDR3 nucleotide sequence: TGTGCCAGCAGTTTTGGATGGGGGACTAGCGGGAGGCTGGTCGGCACAGATACGCAGTATTTT. Drawing the rest from reference TRBV28 and TRBJ2-3, the complete variable domain is DVKVTQSSRYLVKRTGEKVFLECVQDMDHENMFWYRQDPGLGLRLIYFSYDVKMKEKGDIPEGYSVSREKKERFSLILESASTNQTSMYLCASSFGWGTSGRLVGTDTQYFGPGTRLTVL.

The chain is built from TRBV10-3 and TRBJ2-5; 10 nucleotides match TRBD2. The J segment lost 1 base and the V segment lost 3 bases, leaving 11 bases of the junction unmatched. CDR3 size: 18 residues. Germline lookup yields CDR1 ENHRY and CDR2 SYGVKD. This chain's CDR3 is CAISEPLGSGRAQETQYF. The CDR3 DNA sequence: TGTGCCATCAGTGAACCCCTGGGGAGCGGGAGGGCCCAAGAGACCCAGTACTTC.

The rearrangement links TRBV12-3 or TRBV12-4 to TRBJ2-1; TRBD1 is a possible D gene (6 bases). Trimming took off 7 bases at V and 12 bases at J, with 19 bases between the two ends. CDR3 length: 13 amino acids. CDR3 loop: CASIGRGNRVQFF. The CDR3 nucleotides are TGTGCCAGCATCGGCAGGGGCAATCGTGTGCAGTTCTTC.

This clonotype was detected only once. CDR3 nucleotides: TGTGCCAGCAGCCAAGCCCTAGGACAGGGCTACGAGCAGTACTTC. Amino acid sequence: CASSQALGQGYEQYF. The chain carries TRBV3-1 and TRBJ2-7; TRBD1 matches 8 bases. The ends lost 1 base at V and 3 bases at J; junction bases unmatched: 5. CDR1 and CDR2 (germline): LGHDT, YNNKEL (reference sequence). The CDR3 runs to 15 residues.

In this sample, this clonotype turned up many times. V usage is TRBV20-1 and J usage is TRBJ2-7; D is possibly TRBD1 (6 bases). This CDR3 region has 13 residues. Germline CDR1 DFQATT, CDR2 SNEGSKA (reference sequence). With 7 bases removed from V and 4 bases from J, the gap between germline ends came to 17 bases. CDR3 sequence (DNA): TGCAGTGGGATGAGGACAGATCAATACGAGCAGTACTTC. It encodes CSGMRTDQYEQYF.

There are a few counts of this clonotype. The chain uses TRBV7-6 and TRBJ2-5; TRBD2 is a possible D gene (6 bases). Trimming shortened V by 1 base and J by 0 bases, and 15 bases separated the two germline ends. CDR3 length equals 17 residues. Germline CDR1 and CDR2: SGHVS and FNYEAQ. The DNA of the CDR3 is TGTGCCAGCAGCTTAGAGGTGGCGGGGACCTACCAAGAGACCCAGTACTTC. This encodes CASSLEVAGTYQETQYF.

The chain joins TRBV29-1 to TRBJ1-3, with D perhaps TRBD1 (6 bases). Germline V gene lookup returns CDR1 SQVTM and CDR2 ANQGSEA. V was trimmed by 4 bases and J by 0 bases, leaving 10 bases between them. The CDR3 totals 14 residues. The CDR3 reads CSVAQGHSGNTIYF. The DNA for the CDR3 is TGCAGCGTTGCCCAGGGGCACTCTGGAAACACCATATATTTT. Supplemented by reference TRBV29-1 and TRBJ1-3, the full variable domain reads SAVISQKPSRDICQRGTSLTIQCQVDSQVTMMFWYRQQPGQSLTLIATANQGSEATYESGFVIDKFPISRPNLTFSTLTVSNMSPEDSSIYLCSVAQGHSGNTIYFGEGSWLTVV.

CDR3 in amino acids: CSARDRGDWAPEAFF. The CDR3 nucleotides are TGCAGTGCTAGAGATCGGGGGGATTGGGCGCCTGAAGCTTTCTTT. The chain joins TRBV20-1 to TRBJ1-1; tentative D call: TRBD1 (5 bases). This CDR3 region has 15 residues. Trimming removed 0 bases from V and 6 bases from J, with 17 bases in between. CDR1 is DFQATT and CDR2 is SNEGSKA in the germline V gene (reference sequence).

Concerning this clonotype itself: A read error may explain this, as a much larger clone is one base away. V gene TRBV7-2 combines with J gene TRBJ1-5, with unresolved D. The CDR3 length is 12 residues. Per germline, CDR1 SGHTA and CDR2 FQGNSA. CDR3 nucleotide sequence: TGTGCGTCCGGCGGTAGCAATCAGCCCCCGCATTTT. Its translation is CASGGSNQPPHF.

This clonotype has only a few counts. The chain is built from TRBV7-2 and TRBJ2-7; 12 bases fit TRBD2. Germline V gene data show CDR1 as SGHTA and CDR2 as FQGNSA. This CDR3 is built from 14 residues. V shed 5 bases and J 4 bases; nucleotides not matched to a gene: 3. CDR3: CASSATSGRYEQYF. CDR3 coding DNA: TGTGCCAGCAGCGCAACTAGCGGGAGGTACGAGCAGTACTTC.

For this clonotype: Because it lacks the conserved phenylalanine or tryptophan at the end, this CDR3 is likely a read error. The rearrangement joins TRBV3-1 to TRBJ2-5, with TRBD2 as a possible D gene (6 bases). The CDR3 contains 18 residues. The germline V gene encodes CDR1 LGHDT and CDR2 YNNKEL (reference sequence). V lost 4 bases to trimming and J lost 4 bases, with 25 bases between them. The CDR3 DNA sequence: TGTGCCAGCAGCCCTTGGCTACGGGCACGGGGAGCGGGAGAGACCCAGTACTTA. This codes for CASSPWLRARGAGETQYL.

The J gene is TRBJ1-6, the V gene TRBV5-1; TRBD1 aligns across 7 bases. The CDR3 length is 18 residues. Germline assignment: CDR1 SGHRS and CDR2 YFSETQ. V lost 0 bases, J lost 0 bases, and 6 bases stayed unmatched. The CDR3: CASSLGEQGSSYNSPLHF. The CDR3 DNA sequence: TGCGCCAGCAGCTTGGGCGAACAGGGGAGCTCCTATAATTCACCCCTCCACTTT.

This chain links TRBV6-8 with TRBJ2-2; the match to TRBD2 covers 8 bases. The CDR3 is 14 amino acids. The V gene's germline CDR1 is MNHGY and CDR2 SAAAGT. Trimming cost V 6 bases and J 3 bases; bases outside gene matches: 3. The DNA of the CDR3 is TGTGCCAGCAGATTAGCGGGGTACACCGGGGAGCTGTTTTTT. Translation gives CASRLAGYTGELFF.

This clonotype was seen just once. This chain joins TRBV28 and TRBJ1-2; the match to TRBD1 covers 7 bases. Germline V gene data show CDR1 as MDHEN and CDR2 as SYDVKM. V gave up 6 bases and J gave up 7 bases; unmatched junction bases: 8. The CDR3 runs to 13 residues. The CDR3 nucleotides are TGTGCCAGCAGGGCGACAGGGTTTTTTGGCTACACCTTC. This codes for CASRATGFFGYTF.

This clonotype came up a few times. The gene calls are TRBV4-2 and TRBJ2-2; 9 nucleotides align to TRBD2. Trimming took 4 bases from V and 5 from J; bases not matched to a gene: 14. The CDR3 length is 18 residues. Germline V CDR1 and CDR2: LGHNA, YNFKEQ. The CDR3 DNA sequence: TGTGCCAGCAGCCCGAGCTTAGCGGGAGTGGTAGGGACCGGGGAGCTGTTTTTT. Its protein product is CASSPSLAGVVGTGELFF.

The sample holds a few counts of this clonotype. The genes are TRBV6-2 or TRBV6-3 and TRBJ1-2, with a tentative D call TRBD1 (6 bases). The germline V gene has CDR1 MNHEY and CDR2 SVGEGT. The CDR3 covers 14 residues. V lost 6 bases to trimming and J lost 2 bases, with 13 bases between them. The DNA of the CDR3 is TGTGCCAGCAGCCCAGACAGGAGAAACTATGGCTACACCTTC. This gives the protein CASSPDRRNYGYTF.